A single TCR beta chain is shown here with its context. The CDR3 is 11 residues long. The germline CDR1 and CDR2 sequences are DFQATT and SNEGSKA (reference sequence). V lost 6 bases and J 4 bases, leaving 8 bases between the germline ends. This entry belongs to a study of blood T cell repertoires in COVID-19. Study-wide background: From the United States, Italy and Spain came samples of acute and convalescent COVID-19.

Study processing details: Reference gene primer amplification in the assay estimated nucleated cell counts. The table came from immunoSEQ multiplex PCR; TCRdb's copy has only in-frame clones and leaves some out. For V, J and clone size, that table is used; D and trimming come from the DNA. The sample includes some 130,000 clones, around 80% seen only once; the top ten take 3% to 4.5%. The sequence was collected from a man aged 55 to 70 with acute or convalescent COVID-19. The chain recombines TRBV20-1 with TRBJ2-3, with no clear D. Sequenced input: peripheral blood. The CDR3 sequence is CSAMRADTQYF. For the CDR3, the DNA is TGCAGTGCAATGAGAGCAGATACGCAGTATTTT.